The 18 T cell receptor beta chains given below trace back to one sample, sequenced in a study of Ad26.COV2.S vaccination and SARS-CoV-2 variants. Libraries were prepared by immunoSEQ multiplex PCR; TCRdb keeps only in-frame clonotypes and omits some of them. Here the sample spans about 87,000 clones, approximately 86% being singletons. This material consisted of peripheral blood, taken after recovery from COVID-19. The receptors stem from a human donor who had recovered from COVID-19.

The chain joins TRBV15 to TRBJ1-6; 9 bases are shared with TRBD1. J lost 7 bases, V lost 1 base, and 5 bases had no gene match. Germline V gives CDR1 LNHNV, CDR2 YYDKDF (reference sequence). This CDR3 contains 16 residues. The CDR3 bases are TGTGCCACCAGCAGAGCTACCGGGACAGGGAATTCACCCCTCCACTTT. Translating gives CATSRATGTGNSPLHF.

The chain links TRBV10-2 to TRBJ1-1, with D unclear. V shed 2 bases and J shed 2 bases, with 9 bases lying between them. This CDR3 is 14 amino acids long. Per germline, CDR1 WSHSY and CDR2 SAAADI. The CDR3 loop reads CASSERRVNTEAFF. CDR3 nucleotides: TGCGCCAGCAGTGAGAGGCGAGTCAACACTGAAGCTTTCTTT.

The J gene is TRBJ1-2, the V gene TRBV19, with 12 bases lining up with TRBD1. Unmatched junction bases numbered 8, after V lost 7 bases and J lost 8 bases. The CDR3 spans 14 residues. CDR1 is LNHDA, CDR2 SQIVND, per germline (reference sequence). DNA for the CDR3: TGTGCCAGTATACCGGGACAGGGGGCGCAGGGCTACACCTTC. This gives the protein CASIPGQGAQGYTF. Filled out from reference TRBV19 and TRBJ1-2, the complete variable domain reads DGGITQSPKYLFRKEGQNVTLSCEQNLNHDAMYWYRQDPGQGLRLIYYSQIVNDFQKGDIAEGYSVSREKKESFPLTVTSAQKNPTAFYLCASIPGQGAQGYTFGSGTRLTVV.

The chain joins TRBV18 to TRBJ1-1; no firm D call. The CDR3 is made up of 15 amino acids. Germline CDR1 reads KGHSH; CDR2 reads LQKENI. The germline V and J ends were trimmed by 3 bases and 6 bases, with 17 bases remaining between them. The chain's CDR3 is CASSPLTGRLAEAFF. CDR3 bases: TGTGCCAGCTCACCCTTGACCGGGCGGTTGGCTGAAGCTTTCTTT. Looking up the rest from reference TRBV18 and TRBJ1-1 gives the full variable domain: NAGVMQNPRHLVRRRGQEARLRCSPMKGHSHVYWYRQLPEEGLKFMVYLQKENIIDESGMPKERFSAEFPKEGPSILRIQQVVRGDSAAYFCASSPLTGRLAEAFFGQGTRLTVV.

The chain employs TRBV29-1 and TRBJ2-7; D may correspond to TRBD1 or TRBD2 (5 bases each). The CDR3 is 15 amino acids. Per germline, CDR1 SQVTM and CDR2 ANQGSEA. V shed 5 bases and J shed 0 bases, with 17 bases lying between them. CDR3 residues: CSVTGSGKSSYEQYF. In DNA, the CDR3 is TGCAGCGTTACAGGTTCGGGGAAGAGCTCCTACGAGCAGTACTTC.

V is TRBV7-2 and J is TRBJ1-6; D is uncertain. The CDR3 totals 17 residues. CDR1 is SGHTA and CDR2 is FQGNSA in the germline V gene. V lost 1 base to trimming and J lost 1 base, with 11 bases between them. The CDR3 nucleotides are TGTGCCAGCAGCTTAGGCACCACAAGGTCCTATAATTCACCCCTCCACTTT. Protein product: CASSLGTTRSYNSPLHF.

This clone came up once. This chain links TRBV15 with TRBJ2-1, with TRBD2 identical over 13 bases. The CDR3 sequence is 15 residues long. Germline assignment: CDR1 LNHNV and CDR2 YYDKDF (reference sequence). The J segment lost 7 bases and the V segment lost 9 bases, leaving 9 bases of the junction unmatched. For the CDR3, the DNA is TGTGCCACGAGGAGGACTAGCGGGAGTAGTAATGAGCAGTTCTTC. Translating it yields CATRRTSGSSNEQFF.

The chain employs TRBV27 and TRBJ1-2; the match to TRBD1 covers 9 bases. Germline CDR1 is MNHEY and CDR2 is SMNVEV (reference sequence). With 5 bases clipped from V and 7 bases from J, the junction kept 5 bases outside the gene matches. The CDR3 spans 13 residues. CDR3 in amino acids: CASSKQGAGGYTF. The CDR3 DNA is TGTGCCAGCAGTAAACAGGGGGCGGGTGGCTACACCTTC.

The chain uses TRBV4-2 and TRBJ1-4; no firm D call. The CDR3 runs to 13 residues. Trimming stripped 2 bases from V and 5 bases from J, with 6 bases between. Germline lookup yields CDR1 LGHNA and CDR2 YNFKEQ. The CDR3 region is CASSQQGNEKLFF. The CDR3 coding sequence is TGTGCCAGCAGCCAACAAGGGAATGAAAAACTGTTTTTT.

CDR3 sequence: CASRASGGNTDTQYF. CDR3 coding DNA: TGTGCCAGCAGAGCCTCAGGGGGCAACACAGATACGCAGTATTTT. The rearrangement links TRBV25-1 to TRBJ2-3, with 8 bases aligning to TRBD1. CDR3 size: 15 residues. The V segment lost 6 bases and the J segment 2 bases; nucleotides outside the gene matches: 7. The V gene's germline CDR1 is MGHDK and CDR2 SYGVNS.

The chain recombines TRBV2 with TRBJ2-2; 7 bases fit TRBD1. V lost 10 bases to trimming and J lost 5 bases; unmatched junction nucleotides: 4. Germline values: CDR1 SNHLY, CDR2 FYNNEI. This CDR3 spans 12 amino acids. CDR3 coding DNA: TGTGCCAACCGACAGGGAACCGGGGAGCTGTTTTTT. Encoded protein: CANRQGTGELFF.

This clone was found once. CDR3 DNA: TGTGCCAGCAGCTGGGACAGCAACTATGGCTACACCTTC. Translating it yields CASSWDSNYGYTF. J is TRBJ1-2 and V is TRBV3-1 (or the pseudogene TRBV3-2); 7 nucleotides agree with TRBD1. Germline V CDR1 and CDR2: LGHDT, YNNKEL (reference sequence). The CDR3 consists of 13 residues. V was pared by 5 bases and J by 2 bases, with 2 bases of the junction left unmatched.

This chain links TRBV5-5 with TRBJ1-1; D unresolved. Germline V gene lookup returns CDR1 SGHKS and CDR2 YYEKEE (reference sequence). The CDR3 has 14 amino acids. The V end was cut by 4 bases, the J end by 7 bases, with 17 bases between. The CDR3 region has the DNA TGTGCCAGCAGCGTGGTCGGGCGCAGTAATGAAGCTTTCTTT. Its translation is CASSVVGRSNEAFF.

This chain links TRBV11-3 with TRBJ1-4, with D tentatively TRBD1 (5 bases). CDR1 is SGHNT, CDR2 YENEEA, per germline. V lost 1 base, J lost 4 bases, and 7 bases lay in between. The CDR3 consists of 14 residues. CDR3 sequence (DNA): TGTGCCAGCAGCTTAGCGGGGCGTAATGAAAAACTGTTTTTT. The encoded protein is CASSLAGRNEKLFF.

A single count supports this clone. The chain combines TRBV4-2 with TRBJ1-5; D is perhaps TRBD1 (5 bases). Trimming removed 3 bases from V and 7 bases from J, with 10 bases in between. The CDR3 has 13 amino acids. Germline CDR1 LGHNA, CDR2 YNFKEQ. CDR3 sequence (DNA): TGTGCCAGCAGCCACCTGCCAGGGCAGCCCCAGCATTTT. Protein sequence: CASSHLPGQPQHF.

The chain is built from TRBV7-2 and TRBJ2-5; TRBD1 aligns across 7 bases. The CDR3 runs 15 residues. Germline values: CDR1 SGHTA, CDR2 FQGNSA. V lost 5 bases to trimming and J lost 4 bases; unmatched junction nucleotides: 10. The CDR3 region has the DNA TGTGCCAGCAGCCAGCCAGACAGGGCCGCAGAGACCCAGTACTTC. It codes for CASSQPDRAAETQYF.

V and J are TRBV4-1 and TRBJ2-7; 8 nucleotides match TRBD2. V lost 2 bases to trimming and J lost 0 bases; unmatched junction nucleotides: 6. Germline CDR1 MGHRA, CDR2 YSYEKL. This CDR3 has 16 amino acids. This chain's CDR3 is CASSQTASGFSYEQYF. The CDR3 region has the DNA TGCGCCAGCAGCCAAACGGCTAGCGGGTTCTCCTACGAGCAGTACTTC.

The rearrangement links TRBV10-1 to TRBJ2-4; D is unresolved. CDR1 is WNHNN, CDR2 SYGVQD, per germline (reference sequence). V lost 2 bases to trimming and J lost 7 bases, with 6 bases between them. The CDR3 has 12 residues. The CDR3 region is CASSERGNIQYF. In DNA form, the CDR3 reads TGCGCCAGCAGTGAGCGTGGGAACATTCAGTACTTC.